Here is one T cell receptor beta chain with its context. The data were obtained in a study of blood T cell repertoires in COVID-19. Background on the study: PBMCs, B-cell-depleted T cells, or T cells were the source of the cDNA or gDNA that made up the material.

V lost 0 bases, J lost 1 base, and 2 bases stayed unmatched. This CDR3 contains 15 residues. Germline assignment: CDR1 SGDLS and CDR2 YYNGEE. As originally analysed: Estimation of nucleated cell counts was performed using reference gene primer amplification. Measured with immunoSEQ multiplex PCR; TCRdb has only the in-frame clones, and not every one. The V and J calls and clone size are taken from that table; D and trimming were inferred from the DNA. The table has fewer than 200,000 clones, around four fifths seen once. This clonotype was obtained from a woman aged 80 or over with COVID-19, enrolled during active disease. Sequencing used peripheral blood. The V and J genes are TRBV9 and TRBJ2-3, with 7 bases matching TRBD1. This chain's CDR3 is CASSVGGTGTDTQYF. The CDR3 bases are TGTGCCAGCAGCGTAGGTGGGACAGGCACAGATACGCAGTATTTT.